A single sample gave rise to the 19 T cell receptor beta chains below, sequenced in a study of response to subunit inactivated influenza vaccine. A single record per CDR3 protein comes from TCRdb applying MiXCR to the RT-PCR reads. The data hold fewer than 350,000 distinct CDR3 sequences, with 20% to 25% observed a single time. This material consisted of PBMCs from blood, taken less than 22 months after vaccination. These receptor sequences come from a man between 50 and 75 years old who received an inactivated influenza vaccine.

The chain links TRBV20-1 to TRBJ1-1, with 10 bases that match TRBD1. Germline V lookup: CDR1 DFQATT, CDR2 SNEGSKA (reference sequence). The J segment lost 5 bases and the V segment lost 0 bases, leaving 12 bases of the junction unmatched. The CDR3 is 17 amino acids. The CDR3 DNA reads as TGCAGTGCTAGAGATGCGCCGGGACAGGGGTTTAAAACTGAAGCTTTCTTT. It codes for CSARDAPGQGFKTEAFF.

This clonotype was seen only a few times. The rearrangement links TRBV12-3 or TRBV12-4 to TRBJ2-2; 7 nucleotides align to TRBD2. V lost 8 bases and J lost 1; bases outside the gene matches: 4. This CDR3 is built from 14 residues. CDR3 protein: CASFASGNTGELFF. DNA of the CDR3: TGTGCCAGCTTCGCTAGCGGGAACACCGGGGAGCTGTTTTTT.

This clonotype has ten or more counts. CDR3 loop: CSARDSRGRNQPQHF. In DNA, the CDR3 is TGCAGTGCTAGAGATTCTAGGGGACGCAATCAGCCCCAGCATTTT. This rearrangement joins TRBV20-1 to TRBJ1-5; D perhaps matches TRBD1 (5 bases). Germline V gene data show CDR1 as DFQATT and CDR2 as SNEGSKA (reference sequence). This CDR3 comprises 15 residues. Between the trimmed V and J ends, which lost 0 bases and 2 bases, there was a span of 11 bases.

This clonotype has a single count. The CDR3 is CASSQGLALEQFF. The CDR3, as DNA: TGTGCCAGCAGCCAGGGACTAGCTTTAGAACAGTTCTTC. The rearrangement uses TRBV7-6 and TRBJ2-1; 9 positions match TRBD2. The CDR3 is 13 residues long. Germline CDR1 and CDR2: SGHVS and FNYEAQ. J lost 13 bases, V lost 5 bases, and 9 bases had no gene match.

The DNA for the CDR3 is TGCAGCTCAGGCCTTATGAACACTGAAGCTTTCTTT. This encodes CSSGLMNTEAFF. The chain employs TRBV29-1 and TRBJ1-1; D not certain. V lost 8 bases and J 0 bases, leaving 10 bases between the germline ends. This CDR3 is built from 12 residues. The germline V gene encodes CDR1 SQVTM and CDR2 ANQGSEA.

This clonotype was seen more than once but under ten times. This chain connects TRBV24-1 to TRBJ2-5; maybe TRBD1 (6 bases). Per germline, CDR1 KGHDR and CDR2 SFDVKD. The CDR3 totals 14 residues. Trimming removed 4 bases at V and 3 bases at J, with 11 bases between. CDR3 loop: CATSDQYREETQYF. DNA of the CDR3: TGTGCCACCAGTGACCAATACAGGGAAGAGACCCAGTACTTC.

This chain links TRBV30 with TRBJ1-5, with TRBD1 as a possible D gene (5 bases). V was clipped by 3 bases and J by 1 base, with 7 bases between them. Germline lookup yields CDR1 GTSNPN and CDR2 SVGIG (reference sequence). This CDR3 is 13 amino acids long. The CDR3 DNA is TGTGCCTGGAGCCGACAGAGCAATCAGCCCCAGCATTTT. Translating gives CAWSRQSNQPQHF.

The chain employs TRBV5-1 and TRBJ2-2; D possibly corresponds to TRBD2 (6 bases). The V gene lost 1 base and the J gene lost 4 bases, with 11 bases spanning the gap. The CDR3 extends over 15 amino acids. The germline CDR1 and CDR2 sequences are SGHRS and YFSETQ. The DNA of the CDR3 is TGCGCCAGCAGCTTGCGGCCAGCGGGCACCGGGGAGCTGTTTTTT. Its protein product is CASSLRPAGTGELFF.

This clonotype has only a few counts. The CDR3 region is CASRWGLYGYTF. CDR3 in DNA: TGTGCCAGCAGATGGGGACTCTATGGCTACACCTTC. J is TRBJ1-2 and V is TRBV6-5, with a possible D match to TRBD1 (5 bases). The CDR3 loop spans 12 amino acids. V was trimmed by 6 bases and J by 4 bases, leaving 9 bases between them. Germline CDR1 and CDR2: MNHEY and SVGAGI.

The V call is TRBV29-1, the J call TRBJ2-3; the D gene is possibly TRBD2 (5 bases). CDR3 length: 14 amino acids. Trimming cost V 4 bases and J 4 bases, with 15 bases left between them. The germline CDR1 and CDR2 sequences are SQVTM and ANQGSEA. The CDR3 loop reads CSVGARGSSDTQYF. DNA of the CDR3: TGCAGCGTTGGAGCGAGAGGGAGCTCAGATACGCAGTATTTT.

The chain carries TRBV29-1 and TRBJ1-1; the D is unclear. Germline V gene lookup returns CDR1 SQVTM and CDR2 ANQGSEA. This CDR3 has 10 residues. The germline V and J ends were trimmed by 5 bases and 7 bases, with 8 bases remaining between them. Written as DNA, the CDR3 is TGCAGCGTTCGGGAGCTTGAAGCTTTCTTT. As protein: CSVRELEAFF.

This chain links TRBV18 with TRBJ1-1; D perhaps matches TRBD1 (5 bases). V was clipped by 3 bases and J by 8 bases, with 16 bases between them. This CDR3 has 14 amino acids. Germline V gives CDR1 KGHSH, CDR2 LQKENI. CDR3 coding DNA: TGTGCCAGCTCACCTAGAGGAACGGGGGAGGAAGCTTTCTTT. The encoded protein is CASSPRGTGEEAFF.

In the case of this clonotype: This clone may be a read error of a much larger clone one base away. The rearrangement joins TRBV28 to TRBJ1-6; D gene uncertain. Germline V gene lookup returns CDR1 MDHEN and CDR2 SYDVKM. CDR3 size: 16 residues. V dropped 2 bases and J dropped 5 bases, with 13 bases sitting between them. CDR3: CASSLLRVFDNSPLHF. The CDR3 DNA reads as TGTGCCAGCAGTTTACTTCGGGTTTTTGATAATTCACCCCTCCACTTT.

In this sample, this clonotype turned up many times. The chain carries TRBV20-1 and TRBJ1-1; maybe TRBD1 (5 bases). This CDR3 contains 13 residues. With 6 bases removed from V and 6 bases from J, the gap between germline ends came to 17 bases. CDR1 is DFQATT and CDR2 is SNEGSKA in the germline V gene (reference sequence). The chain's CDR3 is CSATDSLGAEAFF. CDR3 sequence (DNA): TGCAGTGCCACTGACAGCCTTGGGGCTGAAGCTTTCTTT.

This chain joins TRBV5-1 and TRBJ2-3; D is possibly TRBD2 (6 bases). Trimming shortened V by 2 bases and J by 6 bases, and 16 bases separated the two germline ends. Germline CDR1 reads SGHRS; CDR2 reads YFSETQ. The CDR3 covers 15 residues. CDR3 in DNA: TGCGCCAGCAGCTTCGGCGGACGGAGGGCGGATACGCAGTATTTT. Protein sequence: CASSFGGRRADTQYF. Full variable domain (missing parts from reference TRBV5-1 and TRBJ2-3): KAGVTQTPRYLIKTRGQQVTLSCSPISGHRSVSWYQQTPGQGLQFLFEYFSETQRNKGNFPGRFSGRQFSNSRSEMNVSTLELGDSALYLCASSFGGRRADTQYFGPGTRLTVL.

This clonotype was seen ten or more times. The chain links TRBV4-1 to TRBJ1-2, with 12 nucleotides matching TRBD1. CDR1 MGHRA and CDR2 YSYEKL come from the germline V gene. The J segment lost 8 bases and the V segment lost 0 bases, leaving 16 bases of the junction unmatched. The CDR3 totals 19 residues. The CDR3, as DNA: TGCGCCAGCAGCCAAGAAAGGAGGACCCCGGGACAGGGGGCGCGAGGCTACACCTTC. Translation: CASSQERRTPGQGARGYTF.

This clonotype was recorded a few times. The J gene is TRBJ2-3, the V gene TRBV12-3 or TRBV12-4; D is possibly TRBD1 or TRBD2 (6 bases each). V was trimmed by 4 bases and J by 2 bases, leaving 22 bases between them. This CDR3 spans 18 amino acids. As DNA, the CDR3 is TGTGCCAGCAGTTCCCCGCGAGGTGGGGGGCGCAACACAGATACGCAGTATTTT. As protein: CASSSPRGGGRNTDTQYF.

The chain employs TRBV7-9 and TRBJ2-2; the match to TRBD2 covers 11 bases. Germline V gives CDR1 SEHNR, CDR2 FQNEAQ (reference sequence). There are 16 residues in the CDR3. The V and J ends lost 4 bases and 2 bases, in that order; junction bases with no gene match: 3. DNA of the CDR3: TGTGCCAGCAGCTCACTAGCGGGAGCAAACACCGGGGAGCTGTTTTTT. Its translation is CASSSLAGANTGELFF.

V gene TRBV12-3 or TRBV12-4 combines with J gene TRBJ2-1, with TRBD2 as a possible D gene (6 bases). Trimming took 6 bases from V and 8 from J, leaving 17 bases between them. The length of the CDR3 is 14 residues. This CDR3 reads CASSTGTPGDEQFF. The CDR3, as DNA: TGTGCCAGCAGCACCGGGACCCCGGGGGATGAGCAGTTCTTC.